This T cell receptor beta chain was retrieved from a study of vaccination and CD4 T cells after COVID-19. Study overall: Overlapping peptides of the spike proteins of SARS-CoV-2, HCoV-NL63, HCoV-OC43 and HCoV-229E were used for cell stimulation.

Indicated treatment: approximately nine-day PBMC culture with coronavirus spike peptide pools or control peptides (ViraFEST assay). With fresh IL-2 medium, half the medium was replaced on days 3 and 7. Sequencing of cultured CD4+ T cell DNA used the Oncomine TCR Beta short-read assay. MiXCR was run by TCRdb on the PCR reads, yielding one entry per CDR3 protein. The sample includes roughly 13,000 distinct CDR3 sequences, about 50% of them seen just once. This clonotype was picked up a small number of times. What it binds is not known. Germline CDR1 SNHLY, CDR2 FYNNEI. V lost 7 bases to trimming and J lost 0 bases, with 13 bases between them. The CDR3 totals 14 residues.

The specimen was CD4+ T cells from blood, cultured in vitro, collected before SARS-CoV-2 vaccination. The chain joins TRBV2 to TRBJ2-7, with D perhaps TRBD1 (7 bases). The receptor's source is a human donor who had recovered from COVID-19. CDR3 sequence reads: CASTRDSYSYEQYF. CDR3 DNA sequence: TGTGCCAGCACGCGGGACAGCTACTCCTACGAGCAGTACTTC.